These T cell receptor beta chains were read from a single sample in a study of blood T cell repertoires in COVID-19. Produced via immunoSEQ multiplex PCR; TCRdb's table is partial and in-frame only. This sample has 190,000 or so clones, with around 82% found just once. The sample taken for sequencing was PBMCs or T cells enriched from blood (not recorded which). All receptors come from a man aged 35-49 years who had recovered from COVID-19. Each CDR3 is given with its conserved first and last residue. A D gene is named only where the DNA matches it firmly. The listing skips clone size in some rows; elsewhere it reads once, few, many or a size class.

>few|TRBJ2-7|-|TRBV5-1|13
CASSLYSSYEQYF
TGCGCCAGCAGCCTCTACTCATCCTACGAGCAGTACTTC
>-|TRBJ1-5|TRBD1|TRBV19|19
CASSKYPNRGSIVRQPQHF
TGTGCCAGTAGTAAGTATCCGAACAGGGGTTCTATAGTTCGCCAGCCCCAGCATTTT
>-|TRBJ2-7|-|TRBV5-4|13
CASSLFGGYEQYF
TGTGCCAGCAGCCTGTTCGGTGGCTACGAGCAGTACTTC
>-|TRBJ1-1|-|TRBV19|15
CASSTDRVMNTEAFF
TGTGCCAGTAGTACGGACAGAGTCATGAACACTGAAGCTTTCTTT
>-|TRBJ1-5|TRBD1|TRBV9|14
CASSVGQGREPQHF
TGTGCCAGCAGCGTAGGACAGGGAAGGGAGCCCCAGCATTTT
>-|TRBJ2-2|TRBD2|TRBV6-4|19
CASSDSPHSSSGAGGELFF
TGTGCCAGCAGTGACTCCCCGCATAGCAGTAGCGGGGCCGGCGGGGAGCTGTTTTTT
>-|TRBJ1-6|-|TRBV7-8|18
CASSSGLSLGSYNSPLHF
TGTGCCAGCAGCTCGGGACTTTCTTTGGGCTCCTATAATTCACCCCTCCACTTT
>-|TRBJ2-7|-|TRBV6-2/TRBV6-3|16
CASSYRTGTLAYEQYF
TGTGCCAGCAGTTACCGAACCGGGACTCTAGCCTACGAGCAGTACTTC
>-|TRBJ2-7|TRBD1|TRBV6-5|15
CASRSTGQGSGEQYF
TGTGCCAGCAGGAGCACGGGACAGGGCTCCGGCGAGCAGTACTTC
>-|TRBJ1-6|-|TRBV5-1|15
CASSLERADNSPLHF
TGCGCCAGCAGCTTGGAGAGGGCGGATAATTCACCCCTCCACTTT
>-|TRBJ2-3|-|TRBV6-6|15
CATSLSGWGTDTQYF
TGTGCCACAAGCCTTTCGGGATGGGGCACAGATACGCAGTATTTT
>few|TRBJ1-2|-|TRBV2|15
CASTALEVPNYGYTF
TGTGCCAGCACGGCTCTGGAGGTGCCTAACTATGGCTACACCTTC
>-|TRBJ2-7|-|TRBV2|14
CASSSTDTSYEQYF
TGTGCCAGCAGTTCCACAGATACCTCCTACGAGCAGTACTTC
>-|TRBJ1-4|-|TRBV19|11
CASSSYEKLFF
TGTGCCAGTAGTTCTTATGAAAAACTGTTTTTT
>once|TRBJ1-5|-|TRBV19|16
CASSPGPDRRNQPQHF
TGTGCCAGTAGTCCCGGCCCCGACAGGAGGAATCAGCCCCAGCATTTT